Sequencing of this T cell receptor beta chain was carried out in a study of T cells in Graves' hyperthyroidism and ophthalmopathy. Researchers took RNA transcripts and amplified the TCR beta CDR3 regions from them. TCR CDR3 underwent first-round RT-PCR with the HTBI primer set. TCRdb redid the calling of the multiplex PCR reads with MiXCR, one entry per CDR3 protein. The data show fewer than 450,000 distinct CDR3 sequences, 18% seen once. The sample holds many counts of this clonotype. The germline gives CDR1 SGHRS, CDR2 YFSETQ. CDR3 length: 18 amino acids. The V and J ends lost 2 bases and 2 bases respectively, with 21 bases between them. Exclusion followed for patients with uncontrolled infection, other autoimmune disease, pregnancy or lactation. The diagnoses drew upon clinical symptoms, serum thyroxine and TRAb, thyroid ultrasound and orbital computed tomography.

The chain links TRBV5-1 to TRBJ2-3; possibly TRBD1 or TRBD2 for D (5 bases each). The source material was blood. The clonotype was recovered from a man aged 18 to 30 with Graves' ophthalmopathy. CDR3 region: CASSFGIGQGINTDTQYF. The CDR3 DNA is TGCGCCAGCAGCTTCGGGATCGGGCAGGGAATTAACACAGATACGCAGTATTTT.